Below, one TCR beta chain is given with its context. What it binds is not known. This CDR3 is built from 14 residues. Trimming took off 4 bases at V and 4 bases at J, with 13 bases between the two ends. Germline-derived CDR1 and CDR2 are SGHTA and FQGTGA. The sample comes from a study of cytomegalovirus exposure and HLA in healthy donors. About the study: Tens of millions of unique TCRs from HLA-typed donors were held in an early release of data.

Researchers ran the PCR with 60 Vbeta and 13 Jbeta primers. This table comes from immunoSEQ multiplex PCR, and its TCRdb copy is limited to in-frame clones, with some not included. The sample features more than 95,000 clones, with less than 3.5% in its top ten. Study outcomes and limitations: A later analysis reportedly found fewer N-insertions in an Asian-associated ancestry cluster than the approximately 700-donor mean. A missense variant in DCLRE1C was later tied to TCR beta V- and J-gene trimming.

Sample: PBMCs. The receptor's source is a man aged 25-45 years in good health and CMV-seronegative. J is TRBJ1-1 and V is TRBV7-3, with D perhaps matching TRBD1 (5 bases). CDR3 DNA: TGTGCCAGCAGCTCGGCGGGGGGTTTCACTGAAGCTTTCTTT. Its protein product is CASSSAGGFTEAFF. Based on the CDR3 plus reference TRBV7-3 and TRBJ1-1, the full variable domain is GAGVSQTPSNKVTEKGKYVELRCDPISGHTALYWYRQSLGQGPEFLIYFQGTGAADDSGLPNDRFFAVRPEGSVSTLKIQRTERGDSAVYLCASSSAGGFTEAFFGQGTRLTVV.